This T cell receptor (beta chain) was obtained from a study of T cells in Graves' hyperthyroidism and ophthalmopathy (dated by TCRdb to the late 2010s). As for the study more broadly: Peripheral blood was sampled at the time of initial diagnosis, prior to any treatment. Once sampling was done, hyperthyroidism patients were given methimazole at a starting dose of 30 mg daily, whereas ophthalmopathy patients were given high-dose intravenous methylprednisolone. Whether ophthalmopathy could be predicted prospectively was tested in an independent validation cohort made up of under 20 hyperthyroidism patients plus 17 patients who later progressed to ophthalmopathy. The roughly 91 discovery patients were randomly divided into training and test sets at a 7:3 ratio. In addition, the study compared T-cell repertoires in thyroid tissue and in blood from six Graves' hyperthyroidism patients. TCR Vbeta CDR3 sequencing of roughly 140 peripheral blood samples (over 40 ophthalmopathy, about 75 hyperthyroidism and approximately 17 progressor patients) is reported in the paper. To identify TCR V-J signatures that set the groups apart, the researchers used a discovery cohort of 90 to 100 patients, made up of 40 to 45 with Graves' ophthalmopathy and about 60 with stable Graves' hyperthyroidism.

Amplification of TCR beta CDR3 regions was carried out from RNA transcripts. The first round of RT-PCR for the TCR CDR3 was performed with the HTBI primer set and the Qiagen OneStep RT-PCR kit. The libraries were constructed in a second round of multiplex PCR and then size-selected and purified. Libraries were sequenced paired-end with 100 bp reads on an Illumina HiSeq2000. Processing in the source paper ran as follows. SOAPnuke was used to process the raw data, throwing out any read that contained adapters or uncalled bases, had a mean Phred below 15, or lacked an exact constant-primer or identifier match. COPE v1.2.5 was used to merge the high-quality paired reads, and each unique nucleotide sequence was defined as a clonotype. MiTCR v1.1 was used to align clonotypes to the IMGT TRBV, TRBD and TRBJ reference segments. The analysis was restricted to V-J combinations with a frequency above 0.0001, which together covered just over 99% of the repertoires. A TCS score was defined as the ratio between F50 (clonal expansion) and ExV (chaos), using BLOSUM62-based TCRdist between CDR3 peptides within each V-J. Welch's t-statistics and random forest reduced around 510 V-J features to some 14, which were used in a naive Bayes classifier (R e1071). The similarity between thyroid and blood repertoires was quantified using the Morisita-Horn index. TCRdb reworked the public reads: Q25 trimming with fastp, MiXCR clone assembly, productive beta chains retained. For every CDR3 protein sequence, its rows merge into one entry that carries the most common genes and DNA. These V and J calls rely on TCRdb rather than the paper's analysis. Across this sample there are about 59,000 distinct CDR3 sequences, with about 50% seen only once. 3.3% of the sample lies in the top ten.

As for this clonotype: Its antigen target is currently unknown. The sample holds no much larger clone one base away, and base qualities are not on file.

On the study overall, not on this receptor specifically: Sample size was not statistically predetermined, and investigators were not blinded to group allocation. In validation, the model predicted progression to ophthalmopathy a median of roughly 6.1 months before onset, with roughly 71% sensitivity and 72.22% specificity. In cross-validation, a model built on a 13 V-J signature told ophthalmopathy apart from stable hyperthyroidism with just under 90% sensitivity and approximately 81% specificity, and in testing the same model reached 80%/75%. Blood samples also contained most of the expanded thyroid clonotypes (frequency above 0.001), which suggests that blood repertoires may reflect thyroid immune responses.

Ophthalmopathy patients had moderately to severely active disease, with a Clinical Activity Score of 3 or more, a NOSPECS grade of 4 or more, and a disease duration of less than 3 months. Any patient with an uncontrolled infection, another autoimmune disease, pregnancy or lactation was excluded. Diagnoses were established on the basis of clinical symptoms, serum thyroxine and TRAb, thyroid ultrasound, and orbital computed tomography. PBMCs were separated from about 10 ml of fresh peripheral blood using Ficoll-Paque density gradient centrifugation. Trizol reagent was used to extract total RNA, and RNA quality was then checked on an Agilent 2100 Bioanalyzer. Reading the germline V gene (reference sequence) gives CDR1 DFQATT and CDR2 SNEGSKA. After removal of 1 base from V and 1 base from J, the junction retains 11 bases not matched to a gene. The CDR3 measures 18 amino acids from cysteine to phenylalanine. Of the read, only the CDR3 DNA is kept; its 54 bases are in frame from base 1.

Recombination linked TRBV20-1 to TRBJ2-3, with 10 middle bases fitting TRBD2. Sequencing was carried out using blood. The source of this sequence is a woman in her sixties with Graves' ophthalmopathy. The CDR3 has the sequence CSARAESGTSGGTDTQYF. The sequenced DNA: TGCAGTGCTAGAGCGGAATCGGGTACTAGCGGGGGCACAGATACGCAGTATTTT.